This T cell receptor (beta chain) derives from a study of PD-1 blockade in classical Hodgkin lymphoma. Study-wide context: Administration of nivolumab to patients was at 3 mg/kg intravenously every 2 weeks.

Germline CDR1 and CDR2: LNHDA and SQIVND (reference sequence). V lost 3 bases to trimming and J lost 12 bases, with 12 bases between them. There are 12 residues in the CDR3. Assay used: immunoSEQ multiplex PCR; TCRdb lists only in-frame clones, some missing. The data show about 86,000 clones, approximately 92% seen once. Each of the patients experienced relapse following autologous stem cell transplantation, and their brentuximab vedotin exposure differed. The TCR comes from a human donor with classical Hodgkin lymphoma. This sample comprised peripheral blood mononuclear cells (PBMCs), obtained before the second cycle of nivolumab. The gene calls are TRBV19 and TRBJ2-1; D might be TRBD1 (6 bases). The CDR3 loop is CASSIGGVGQFF. The CDR3 coding sequence is TGTGCCAGTAGTATTGGGGGCGTCGGGCAGTTCTTC.